This T cell receptor (beta chain) was sequenced for a study of Graves' ophthalmopathy and Graves' hyperthyroidism. About the research overall: No treatment had been given when peripheral blood was collected at initial diagnosis.

RNA served as the template for amplifying TCR beta CDR3 regions. An opening RT-PCR round employed HTBI primers and preceded a second-round multiplex PCR. From the multiplex PCR reads, TCRdb called clonotypes with MiXCR, one entry per CDR3 protein. This sample has roughly 700,000 distinct CDR3 sequences; 35% to 50% occur once, and the top ten carry 44%. Sequenced sample: peripheral blood. The receptor was derived from an adult man with Graves' ophthalmopathy.

CDR3 region: CASSEAGPNYGYTF. The CDR3 DNA reads as TGTGCCAGCAGTGAAGCGGGGCCTAACTATGGCTACACCTTC. J is TRBJ1-2 and V is TRBV2; D is possibly TRBD1 (5 bases). The ends were cut back, 0 bases at V and 0 bases at J, with 5 bases in the middle. Germline-derived CDR1 and CDR2 are SNHLY and FYNNEI. The CDR3 has 14 residues.